This is a list of T cell receptor beta chains from one sample in a study of blood T cells in healthy people across ages. TCRdb re-analysed the 5' RACE reads in MiXCR, keeping a single row per CDR3 protein. The sample holds 1.5 million to 2 million distinct CDR3 sequences, approximately 30% seen once. The specimen sequenced was blood. Source of these receptors: a woman in her 30s in good health. Both conserved end residues are part of each CDR3. D genes are given only for firm matches. Clone size appears in some rows only: once, few, many, or a class for an expanded clone.

clone size: -
CDR3 length: 13
D gene: TRBD1
J gene: TRBJ2-7
V gene: TRBV28
CDR3 DNA: TGTGCCACTACCCAGGGGGACCGCTACGAGCAGTACTTC
CDR3 protein: CATTQGDRYEQYF

clone size: -
CDR3 length: 14
D gene: -
J gene: TRBJ1-1
V gene: TRBV20-1
CDR3 DNA: TGCAGTGCTAGAGATCGGACCGGGAGGGCTGAAGCTTTCTTT
CDR3 protein: CSARDRTGRAEAFF

clone size: many
CDR3 length: 13
D gene: -
J gene: TRBJ2-7
V gene: TRBV9
CDR3 DNA: TGTGCCAGCAGCCCCTCTTCTCGAGCAGAGCAGTACTTC
CDR3 protein: CASSPSSRAEQYF

clone size: -
CDR3 length: 15
D gene: -
J gene: TRBJ2-7
V gene: TRBV5-1
CDR3 DNA: TGCGCCAGCAGCGGCCGCCCGGACGGCTCCTACGAGCAGTACTTC
CDR3 protein: CASSGRPDGSYEQYF

clone size: -
CDR3 length: 14
D gene: -
J gene: TRBJ2-7
V gene: TRBV7-9
CDR3 DNA: TGTGCCAGCAGCTCAAGACCACAAGACTACGAGCAGTACTTC
CDR3 protein: CASSSRPQDYEQYF

clone size: -
CDR3 length: 17
D gene: TRBD2
J gene: TRBJ2-5
V gene: TRBV4-1
CDR3 DNA: TGCGCCAGCAGCCAAGATCGGGGACTAGCGCAGTGGGGGACCCAGTACTTC
CDR3 protein: CASSQDRGLAQWGTQYF

clone size: few
CDR3 length: 14
D gene: -
J gene: TRBJ2-7
V gene: TRBV12-5
CDR3 DNA: TGTGCTAGTGGTTTGACCCGGGACCAACGGGAGCAGTACTTC
CDR3 protein: CASGLTRDQREQYF

clone size: -
CDR3 length: 14
D gene: -
J gene: TRBJ2-7
V gene: TRBV6-2/TRBV6-3
CDR3 DNA: TGTGCCAGCACCCTTTGGAGCGTTCCCTACGAGCAGTACTTC
CDR3 protein: CASTLWSVPYEQYF

clone size: many
CDR3 length: 16
D gene: TRBD2
J gene: TRBJ2-7
V gene: TRBV10-2
CDR3 DNA: TGCGCCAGCAGTGAGAGGACTAGCTCATTCAGGGACGAGCAGTACTTC
CDR3 protein: CASSERTSSFRDEQYF

clone size: -
CDR3 length: 13
D gene: -
J gene: TRBJ2-2
V gene: TRBV18
CDR3 DNA: TGTGCCAGCTCACCATACAACGCCGGGGAGCTGTTTTTT
CDR3 protein: CASSPYNAGELFF

clone size: -
CDR3 length: 11
D gene: -
J gene: TRBJ2-7
V gene: TRBV20-1
CDR3 DNA: TGCAGTGGTTCGGAATCCTACGAGCAGTACTTC
CDR3 protein: CSGSESYEQYF

clone size: -
CDR3 length: 14
D gene: -
J gene: TRBJ1-1
V gene: TRBV29-1
CDR3 DNA: TGCAGCGTTGAAAACCGTTGGGCCAACACTGAAGCTTTCTTT
CDR3 protein: CSVENRWANTEAFF

clone size: many
CDR3 length: 19
D gene: -
J gene: TRBJ1-6
V gene: TRBV7-8
CDR3 DNA: TGTGCCAGCAGCTTACAACTCGTGGTAACGGGCTCGCCTAGATCACCCCTCCACTTT
CDR3 protein: CASSLQLVVTGSPRSPLHF

clone size: few
CDR3 length: 16
D gene: -
J gene: TRBJ2-3
V gene: TRBV7-2
CDR3 DNA: TGTGCCAGCAGCCCCCAAGGTGCGGGGGCGGGGGATACGCAGTATTTT
CDR3 protein: CASSPQGAGAGDTQYF

clone size: -
CDR3 length: 17
D gene: TRBD2
J gene: TRBJ2-5
V gene: TRBV3-1
CDR3 DNA: TGTGCCAGCAGCCCCTCCAGCGGGGGGGCCTTCGGGAAGACCCAGTACTTC
CDR3 protein: CASSPSSGGAFGKTQYF

clone size: -
CDR3 length: 17
D gene: -
J gene: TRBJ2-2
V gene: TRBV5-5
CDR3 DNA: TGTGTCAGCAGCTTGGTACCGGACGGCCTTAGGACCGGGGAGCTGTTTTTT
CDR3 protein: CVSSLVPDGLRTGELFF

clone size: few
CDR3 length: 13
D gene: -
J gene: TRBJ1-1
V gene: TRBV12-3/TRBV12-4
CDR3 DNA: TGCGCCAGCAGTTTCCGGGGTAGCGCTGAAGCTTTCTTT
CDR3 protein: CASSFRGSAEAFF

clone size: few
CDR3 length: 13
D gene: -
J gene: TRBJ2-5
V gene: TRBV20-1
CDR3 DNA: TGCAGTGCTGGAAAGGGGAGAGGGGAGACCCAGTACTTC
CDR3 protein: CSAGKGRGETQYF

clone size: many
CDR3 length: 14
D gene: -
J gene: TRBJ2-7
V gene: TRBV10-3
CDR3 DNA: TGTGCCATCAGTGAAGAAGTGTCCATAATAGAGCAGTACTTC
CDR3 protein: CAISEEVSIIEQYF

clone size: -
CDR3 length: 14
D gene: TRBD1
J gene: TRBJ2-5
V gene: TRBV27
CDR3 DNA: TGTGCCAGCAGTGCGGGACAGGGGGTCTTCGGGCAGTACTTC
CDR3 protein: CASSAGQGVFGQYF

clone size: many
CDR3 length: 13
D gene: TRBD1
J gene: TRBJ1-2
V gene: TRBV20-1
CDR3 DNA: TGCAGTGCTAGATTGACAGGGCTTCATGGCTACACCTTC
CDR3 protein: CSARLTGLHGYTF

clone size: many
CDR3 length: 16
D gene: -
J gene: TRBJ2-6
V gene: TRBV3-1
CDR3 DNA: TGTGCCAGCAGCCTACACGGGAAGTCTGGGGCCAACGTCCTGACTTTC
CDR3 protein: CASSLHGKSGANVLTF

clone size: few
CDR3 length: 15
D gene: TRBD2
J gene: TRBJ2-1
V gene: TRBV29-1
CDR3 DNA: TGCAGCGTTGATCCAGGACTAGCGGGTGCGAATGGGCAGTTCTTC
CDR3 protein: CSVDPGLAGANGQFF

clone size: -
CDR3 length: 15
D gene: -
J gene: TRBJ1-6
V gene: TRBV9
CDR3 DNA: TGTGCCAGCAGCGCCGGGGGGGGCTATAATTCACCCCTCCACTTT
CDR3 protein: CASSAGGGYNSPLHF

clone size: -
CDR3 length: 17
D gene: TRBD2
J gene: TRBJ2-3
V gene: TRBV10-3
CDR3 DNA: TGTGCCATCAGTGAGGGACGGGAGACTAGCGGGCCAGATACGCAGTATTTT
CDR3 protein: CAISEGRETSGPDTQYF

clone size: -
CDR3 length: 14
D gene: -
J gene: TRBJ2-3
V gene: TRBV5-1
CDR3 DNA: TGCGCCAGCAGCTTGGATCTACGAGCGAATACGCAGTATTTT
CDR3 protein: CASSLDLRANTQYF

clone size: -
CDR3 length: 14
D gene: -
J gene: TRBJ2-2
V gene: TRBV2
CDR3 DNA: TGTGCCAGCAGTGGACAACGAAGTCCCGGGGAGCTGTTTTTT
CDR3 protein: CASSGQRSPGELFF

clone size: many
CDR3 length: 14
D gene: -
J gene: TRBJ2-1
V gene: TRBV7-2
CDR3 DNA: TGTGCCAGCAGCTTCAATCAACCTGGGCTAGCGATGTTCTTC
CDR3 protein: CASSFNQPGLAMFF

clone size: few
CDR3 length: 16
D gene: TRBD2
J gene: TRBJ2-5
V gene: TRBV7-2
CDR3 DNA: TGTGCCAGCAGCTTAGCCAGCGGGGGGCCCCAAGAGACCCAGTACTTC
CDR3 protein: CASSLASGGPQETQYF

clone size: many
CDR3 length: 15
D gene: TRBD1
J gene: TRBJ2-3
V gene: TRBV5-1
CDR3 DNA: TGCGCCAGCAGTTTGGGACAGGGGACGACAGATACGCAGTATTTT
CDR3 protein: CASSLGQGTTDTQYF

clone size: few
CDR3 length: 15
D gene: TRBD2
J gene: TRBJ2-5
V gene: TRBV7-2
CDR3 DNA: TGTGCCAGCGGGTTAGCGGGGGTTCTCCAAGAGACCCAGTACTTC
CDR3 protein: CASGLAGVLQETQYF

clone size: few
CDR3 length: 16
D gene: TRBD2
J gene: TRBJ2-7
V gene: TRBV6-2/TRBV6-3
CDR3 DNA: TGTGCCAGCAGCGCCACCCCTAGCGGGAGGGCGAACGAGCAGTACTTC
CDR3 protein: CASSATPSGRANEQYF

clone size: -
CDR3 length: 16
D gene: -
J gene: TRBJ2-7
V gene: TRBV3-1
CDR3 DNA: TGTGCCAGCAGCCAATTCTCCCGGGGGCTTACCTACGAGCAGTACTTC
CDR3 protein: CASSQFSRGLTYEQYF

clone size: few
CDR3 length: 16
D gene: TRBD2
J gene: TRBJ2-3
V gene: TRBV2
CDR3 DNA: TGTGCCAGCAGGGGACTAGCGGGGTGGCGCCCAGATACGCAGTATTTT
CDR3 protein: CASRGLAGWRPDTQYF

clone size: many
CDR3 length: 13
D gene: -
J gene: TRBJ2-1
V gene: TRBV5-1
CDR3 DNA: TGCGCCAGCAGCTTTCTCCCTTACAATGAGCAGTTCTTC
CDR3 protein: CASSFLPYNEQFF

clone size: -
CDR3 length: 18
D gene: -
J gene: TRBJ2-6
V gene: TRBV15
CDR3 DNA: TGTGCCACCAGCAGCGATAAATCATTGGTCTCTGGGGCCAACGTCCTGACTTTC
CDR3 protein: CATSSDKSLVSGANVLTF

clone size: few
CDR3 length: 15
D gene: -
J gene: TRBJ1-3
V gene: TRBV12-3/TRBV12-4
CDR3 DNA: TGTGCCAGCAGTTTAGAGGGAAACTCTGGAAACACCATATATTTT
CDR3 protein: CASSLEGNSGNTIYF

clone size: few
CDR3 length: 10
D gene: -
J gene: TRBJ2-1
V gene: TRBV29-1
CDR3 DNA: TGCAGCGTTGCGGGACTCGGAGGTTTCTTC
CDR3 protein: CSVAGLGGFF

clone size: few
CDR3 length: 14
D gene: TRBD1
J gene: TRBJ2-1
V gene: TRBV7-9
CDR3 DNA: TGTGCCAGCAGCCCGTACAGGGGCTACAATGAGCAGTTCTTC
CDR3 protein: CASSPYRGYNEQFF

clone size: once
CDR3 length: 12
D gene: -
J gene: TRBJ1-2
V gene: TRBV20-1
CDR3 DNA: TGCAGGGCTAGGATGGGAGGCTATGGCTACACCTTC
CDR3 protein: CRARMGGYGYTF

clone size: -
CDR3 length: 13
D gene: -
J gene: TRBJ2-1
V gene: TRBV27
CDR3 DNA: TGTGCCAGCAGTATACGGACGGGTGGTGAGCAGTTCTTC
CDR3 protein: CASSIRTGGEQFF

clone size: -
CDR3 length: 16
D gene: -
J gene: TRBJ2-7
V gene: TRBV9
CDR3 DNA: TGTGCCAGCAGCGTAGTAAGGCGGGACATCTCCTACGAGCAGTACTTC
CDR3 protein: CASSVVRRDISYEQYF

clone size: few
CDR3 length: 14
D gene: -
J gene: TRBJ2-5
V gene: TRBV27
CDR3 DNA: TGTGCCAGCAGTTCGCCTCCCTACCAAGAGACCCAGTACTTC
CDR3 protein: CASSSPPYQETQYF

clone size: -
CDR3 length: 12
D gene: -
J gene: TRBJ2-5
V gene: TRBV2
CDR3 DNA: TGTGCCGGCAGCGGACTTTTAGAGACCCAGTACTTC
CDR3 protein: CAGSGLLETQYF

clone size: many
CDR3 length: 15
D gene: -
J gene: TRBJ2-7
V gene: TRBV12-3/TRBV12-4
CDR3 DNA: TGTGCCAGCAGTTTAGTCCCCCTGGTCAGGTACGAGCAGTACTTC
CDR3 protein: CASSLVPLVRYEQYF

clone size: many
CDR3 length: 15
D gene: -
J gene: TRBJ2-7
V gene: TRBV4-1
CDR3 DNA: TGCGCCAGCAGCCAAGCAGCTAGGCAGGGGTACGAGCAGTACTTC
CDR3 protein: CASSQAARQGYEQYF

clone size: -
CDR3 length: 14
D gene: TRBD2
J gene: TRBJ2-3
V gene: TRBV20-1
CDR3 DNA: TGCAGTGCTAGGGCTAGCGGGAGTGTAGATACGCAGTATTTT
CDR3 protein: CSARASGSVDTQYF

clone size: few
CDR3 length: 12
D gene: -
J gene: TRBJ1-1
V gene: TRBV29-1
CDR3 DNA: TGCAGCGTTGAAGCCTCGCCCTCCGTAGCTTTCTTT
CDR3 protein: CSVEASPSVAFF

clone size: -
CDR3 length: 16
D gene: -
J gene: TRBJ2-3
V gene: TRBV12-3/TRBV12-4
CDR3 DNA: TGTGCCAGCAGTTTAAGGACCACACTCTTTGCAGATACGGAGTATTTT
CDR3 protein: CASSLRTTLFADTEYF

clone size: many
CDR3 length: 13
D gene: -
J gene: TRBJ2-7
V gene: TRBV20-1
CDR3 DNA: TGCAGTGCACCCCGGACTAACTCCTACGAGCAGTACTTC
CDR3 protein: CSAPRTNSYEQYF

clone size: -
CDR3 length: 13
D gene: -
J gene: TRBJ2-5
V gene: TRBV20-1
CDR3 DNA: TGCAGTGCCCCAGAACCGGGGTTGCAGACCCAGTACTTC
CDR3 protein: CSAPEPGLQTQYF

clone size: -
CDR3 length: 13
D gene: TRBD1
J gene: TRBJ2-7
V gene: TRBV29-1
CDR3 DNA: TGCAGCGCCTGGGGACAGGGTGCCTACGAGCAGTACTTC
CDR3 protein: CSAWGQGAYEQYF

clone size: once
CDR3 length: 15
D gene: -
J gene: TRBJ2-3
V gene: TRBV7-2
CDR3 DNA: TGTGCCAGCAGCTTAGGGGGCGTACTCACAGATACGCAGTATTTT
CDR3 protein: CASSLGGVLTDTQYF

clone size: -
CDR3 length: 15
D gene: -
J gene: TRBJ1-1
V gene: TRBV15
CDR3 DNA: TGTGCCACCAGCCAGCCTGGGCACCGGAACACTGAAGCTTTCTTT
CDR3 protein: CATSQPGHRNTEAFF